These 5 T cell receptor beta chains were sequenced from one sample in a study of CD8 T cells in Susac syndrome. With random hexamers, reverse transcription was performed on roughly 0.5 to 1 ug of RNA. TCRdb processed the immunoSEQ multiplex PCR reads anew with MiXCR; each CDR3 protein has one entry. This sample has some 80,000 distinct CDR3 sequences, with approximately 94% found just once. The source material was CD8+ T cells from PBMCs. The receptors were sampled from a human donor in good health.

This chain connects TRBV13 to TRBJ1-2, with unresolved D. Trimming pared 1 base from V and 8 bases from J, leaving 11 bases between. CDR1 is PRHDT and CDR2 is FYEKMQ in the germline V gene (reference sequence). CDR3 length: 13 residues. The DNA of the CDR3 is TGTGCCAGCAGCTTAGCACTCACGGAAGGCTACACCTTC. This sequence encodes CASSLALTEGYTF.

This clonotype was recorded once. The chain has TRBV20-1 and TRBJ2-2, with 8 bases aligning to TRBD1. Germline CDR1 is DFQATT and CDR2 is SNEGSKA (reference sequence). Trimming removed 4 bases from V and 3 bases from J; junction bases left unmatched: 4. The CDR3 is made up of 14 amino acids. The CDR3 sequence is CSAIQGEDTGELFF. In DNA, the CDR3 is TGCAGTGCTATACAGGGGGAGGACACCGGGGAGCTGTTTTTT.

For the CDR3, the DNA is TGTGCCAGCAGCTCCCCGGAGATCCTGAACACTGAAGCTTTCTTT. Translation gives CASSSPEILNTEAFF. V usage is TRBV28 and J usage is TRBJ1-1; D call uncertain. The CDR3 has 15 residues. The V end was cut by 6 bases, the J end by 0 bases, with 14 bases between. Per germline, CDR1 MDHEN and CDR2 SYDVKM.

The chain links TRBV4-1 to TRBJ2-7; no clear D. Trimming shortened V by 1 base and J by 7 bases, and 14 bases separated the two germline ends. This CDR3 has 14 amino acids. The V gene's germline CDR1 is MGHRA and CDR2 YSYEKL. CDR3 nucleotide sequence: TGCGCCAGCAGCCAAGTCACAGATGCTAGAGAGCAGTACTTC. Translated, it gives CASSQVTDAREQYF.

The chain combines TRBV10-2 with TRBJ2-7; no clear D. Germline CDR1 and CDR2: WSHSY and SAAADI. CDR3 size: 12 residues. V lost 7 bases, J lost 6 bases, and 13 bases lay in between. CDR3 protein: CASTSNPGEQYV. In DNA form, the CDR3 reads TGCGCCAGCACTTCTAACCCAGGCGAGCAGTACGTC.